The T cell receptor beta chain described here comes from a study of cytomegalovirus exposure and HLA in healthy donors. A multiplex PCR was run with 60 Vbeta primers and 13 Jbeta primers. Original handling: In a later analysis, the count reached about 80 million unique TCR beta chains, with 9 million to 11 million shared. Only in-frame clones appear in the TCRdb table, and some are missing; sequencing was by immunoSEQ multiplex PCR. V and J calls and clone size are those listed in that table; D and trimming were worked out from the DNA. The sample comprises 140,000 to 150,000 clones, nearly 10% of which are singletons, and under 2% rests with the top ten. Trimming removed 2 bases from V and 3 bases from J; junction bases left unmatched: 7. The CDR3 loop spans 15 amino acids. Looked up from germline, CDR1 is GTSNPN and CDR2 is SVGIG (reference sequence). Healthy bone marrow donors formed the donor group.

This clone turned up a few times. The sample taken for sequencing was PBMCs. The chain employs TRBV30 and TRBJ2-1, with 7 bases that match TRBD1. The sequence came from a man aged 45-60 years in good health and CMV-seronegative. CDR3 protein: CAWSMGDSYYNEQFF. The CDR3 DNA follows: TGTGCCTGGAGTATGGGGGACAGCTACTACAATGAGCAGTTCTTC.